This T cell receptor beta chain is from a study of graft-versus-host responses after intestinal transplantation. Across the whole study: Recipients received multivisceral, liver-intestinal, or isolated intestinal transplants. Anti-thymocyte globulin induction was given to all recipients, followed by tacrolimus and steroids for roughly 3 years.

Deletions cut 3 bases from V and 5 bases from J, with 10 bases between. Germline CDR1 is MRHNA and CDR2 is SNTAGT. The CDR3 is 13 residues long. Comment on this clone: Its antigen remains unknown.

Clones were sequenced by immunoSEQ multiplex PCR, and TCRdb holds only the in-frame ones, with some missing. Among under 130,000 clones listed, roughly 93% were seen once. The starting material was unstimulated CD8+ T cells sorted from spleen or lymph node cells, obtained before intestinal transplant. The chain couples TRBV6-4 to TRBJ1-1, with a possible D match to TRBD1 (6 bases). The clonotype was recovered from a human donor who received an intestinal transplant. CDR3 bases: TGTGCCAGCAGTGAGGCTACAGGGACTGAAGCTTTCTTT. Its protein product is CASSEATGTEAFF.